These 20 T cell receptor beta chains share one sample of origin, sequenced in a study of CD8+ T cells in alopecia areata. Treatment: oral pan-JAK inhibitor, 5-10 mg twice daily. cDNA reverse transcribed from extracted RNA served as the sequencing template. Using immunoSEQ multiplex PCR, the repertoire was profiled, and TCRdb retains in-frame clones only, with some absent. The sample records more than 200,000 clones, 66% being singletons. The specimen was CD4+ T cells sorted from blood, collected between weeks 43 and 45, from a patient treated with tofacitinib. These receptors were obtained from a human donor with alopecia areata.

CDR3 amino acids: CASSDRTSGGSEQFF. The CDR3 DNA is TGCGCCAGCAGCGACCGGACTAGCGGGGGGAGTGAGCAGTTCTTC. The chain combines TRBV5-1 with TRBJ2-1, with TRBD2 matching 14 bases. Germline lookup yields CDR1 SGHRS and CDR2 YFSETQ. The CDR3 covers 15 residues. The V and J ends lost 4 bases and 9 bases, in that order; junction bases with no gene match: 6.

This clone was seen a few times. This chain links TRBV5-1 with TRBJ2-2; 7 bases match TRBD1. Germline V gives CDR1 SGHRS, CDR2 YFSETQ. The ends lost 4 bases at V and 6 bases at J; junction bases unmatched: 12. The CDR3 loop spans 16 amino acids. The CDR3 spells CASSPTNRGSAGELFF. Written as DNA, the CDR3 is TGCGCCAGCAGCCCTACTAACAGGGGTTCGGCCGGGGAGCTGTTTTTT.

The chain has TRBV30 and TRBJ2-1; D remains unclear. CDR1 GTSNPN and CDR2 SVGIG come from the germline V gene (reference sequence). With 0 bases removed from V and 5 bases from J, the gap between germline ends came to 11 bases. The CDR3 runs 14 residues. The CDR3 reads CAWSVISQDNEQFF. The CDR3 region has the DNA TGTGCCTGGAGTGTTATAAGTCAAGACAATGAGCAGTTCTTC.

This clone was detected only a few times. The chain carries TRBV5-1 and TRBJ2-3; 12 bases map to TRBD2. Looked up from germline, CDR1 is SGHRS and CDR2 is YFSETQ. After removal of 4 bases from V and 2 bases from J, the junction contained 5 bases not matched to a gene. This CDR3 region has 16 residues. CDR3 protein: CASSSGTSGFTDTQYF. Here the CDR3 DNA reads TGCGCCAGCAGCAGCGGGACTAGCGGGTTCACAGATACGCAGTATTTT.

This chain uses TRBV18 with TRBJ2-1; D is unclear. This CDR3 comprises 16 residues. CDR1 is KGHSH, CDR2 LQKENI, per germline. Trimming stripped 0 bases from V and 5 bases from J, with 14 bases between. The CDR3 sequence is CASSPPNDAMHNEQFF. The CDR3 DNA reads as TGTGCCAGCTCACCACCGAATGACGCCATGCACAATGAGCAGTTCTTC.

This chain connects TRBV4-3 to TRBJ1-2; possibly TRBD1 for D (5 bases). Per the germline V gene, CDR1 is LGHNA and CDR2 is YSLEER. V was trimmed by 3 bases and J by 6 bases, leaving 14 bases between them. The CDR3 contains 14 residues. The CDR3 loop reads CASSHRGSYDGYTF. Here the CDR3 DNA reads TGCGCCAGCAGCCATAGGGGCTCGTACGATGGCTACACCTTC.

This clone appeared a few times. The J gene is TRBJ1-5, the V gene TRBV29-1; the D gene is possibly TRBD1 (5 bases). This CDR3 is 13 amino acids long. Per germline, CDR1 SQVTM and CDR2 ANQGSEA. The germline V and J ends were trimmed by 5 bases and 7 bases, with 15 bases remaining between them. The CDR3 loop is CSVLKGPDQPQHF. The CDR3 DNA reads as TGCAGCGTTTTGAAGGGGCCGGACCAGCCCCAGCATTTT. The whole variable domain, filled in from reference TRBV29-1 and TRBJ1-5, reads SAVISQKPSRDICQRGTSLTIQCQVDSQVTMMFWYRQQPGQSLTLIATANQGSEATYESGFVIDKFPISRPNLTFSTLTVSNMSPEDSSIYLCSVLKGPDQPQHFGDGTRLSIL.

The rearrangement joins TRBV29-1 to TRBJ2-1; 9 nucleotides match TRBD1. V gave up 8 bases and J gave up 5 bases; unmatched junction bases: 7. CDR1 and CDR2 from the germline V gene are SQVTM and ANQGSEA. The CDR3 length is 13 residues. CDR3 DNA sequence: TGCAGCTTTTCGGGACAGGGAAACAATGAGCAGTTCTTC. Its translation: CSFSGQGNNEQFF.

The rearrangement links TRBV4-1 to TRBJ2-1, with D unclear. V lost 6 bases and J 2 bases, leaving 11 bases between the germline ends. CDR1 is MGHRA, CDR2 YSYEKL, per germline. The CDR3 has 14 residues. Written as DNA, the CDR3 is TGCGCCAGCAGACTGGCAGAGACCTACAATGAGCAGTTCTTC. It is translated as CASRLAETYNEQFF.

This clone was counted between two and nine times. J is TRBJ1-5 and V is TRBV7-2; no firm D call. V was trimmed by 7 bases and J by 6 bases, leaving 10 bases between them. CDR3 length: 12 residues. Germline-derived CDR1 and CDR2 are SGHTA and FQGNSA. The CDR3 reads CASTRDGQPQHF. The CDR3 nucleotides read TGTGCCAGCACCCGGGATGGTCAGCCCCAGCATTTT.

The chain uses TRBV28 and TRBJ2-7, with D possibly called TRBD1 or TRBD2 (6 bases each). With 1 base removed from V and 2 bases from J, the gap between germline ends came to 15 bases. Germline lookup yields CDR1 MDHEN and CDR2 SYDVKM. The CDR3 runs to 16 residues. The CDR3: CASSLFGGQPTYEQYF. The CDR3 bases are TGTGCCAGCAGTTTATTCGGGGGACAACCTACCTACGAGCAGTACTTC. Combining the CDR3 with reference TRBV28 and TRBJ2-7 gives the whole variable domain DVKVTQSSRYLVKRTGEKVFLECVQDMDHENMFWYRQDPGLGLRLIYFSYDVKMKEKGDIPEGYSVSREKKERFSLILESASTNQTSMYLCASSLFGGQPTYEQYFGPGTRLTVT.

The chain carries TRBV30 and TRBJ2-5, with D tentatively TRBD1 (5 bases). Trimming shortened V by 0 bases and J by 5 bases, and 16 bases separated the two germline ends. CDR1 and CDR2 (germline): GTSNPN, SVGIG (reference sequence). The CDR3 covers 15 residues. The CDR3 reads CAWSVGAGAAETQYF. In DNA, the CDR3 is TGTGCCTGGAGTGTAGGTGCTGGGGCAGCCGAGACCCAGTACTTC.

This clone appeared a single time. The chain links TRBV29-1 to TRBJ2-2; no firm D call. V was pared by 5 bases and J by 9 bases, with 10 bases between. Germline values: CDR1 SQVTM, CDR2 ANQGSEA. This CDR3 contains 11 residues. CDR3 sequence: CSVIVARELFF. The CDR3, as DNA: TGCAGCGTTATTGTGGCGCGGGAGCTGTTTTTT.

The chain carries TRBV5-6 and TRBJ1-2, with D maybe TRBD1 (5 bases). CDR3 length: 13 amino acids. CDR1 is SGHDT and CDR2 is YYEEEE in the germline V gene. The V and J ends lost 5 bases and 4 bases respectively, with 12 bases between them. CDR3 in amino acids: CASSLQAGYGYTF. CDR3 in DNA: TGTGCCAGCAGTTTACAGGCGGGCTATGGCTACACCTTC.

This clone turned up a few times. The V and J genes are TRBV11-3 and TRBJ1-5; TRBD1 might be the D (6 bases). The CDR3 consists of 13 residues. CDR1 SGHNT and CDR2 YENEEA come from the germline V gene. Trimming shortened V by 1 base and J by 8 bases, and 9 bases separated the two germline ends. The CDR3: CASSLGNREPQHF. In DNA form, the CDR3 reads TGTGCCAGCAGCTTAGGGAACAGGGAGCCCCAGCATTTT.

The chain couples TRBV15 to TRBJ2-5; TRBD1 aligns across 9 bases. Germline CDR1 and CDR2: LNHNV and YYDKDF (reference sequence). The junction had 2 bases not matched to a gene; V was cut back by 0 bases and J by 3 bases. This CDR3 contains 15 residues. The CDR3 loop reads CATSREGQGEETQYF. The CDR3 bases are TGTGCCACCAGCAGAGAGGGACAGGGCGAAGAGACCCAGTACTTC.

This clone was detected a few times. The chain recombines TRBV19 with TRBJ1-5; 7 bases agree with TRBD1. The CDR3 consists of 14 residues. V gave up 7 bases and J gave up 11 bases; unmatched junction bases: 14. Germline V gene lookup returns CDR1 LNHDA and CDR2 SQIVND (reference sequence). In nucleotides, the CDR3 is TGTGCCAGTACGGGCGACAGGGTCGCAGGGGCCCAGCATTTT. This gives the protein CASTGDRVAGAQHF.

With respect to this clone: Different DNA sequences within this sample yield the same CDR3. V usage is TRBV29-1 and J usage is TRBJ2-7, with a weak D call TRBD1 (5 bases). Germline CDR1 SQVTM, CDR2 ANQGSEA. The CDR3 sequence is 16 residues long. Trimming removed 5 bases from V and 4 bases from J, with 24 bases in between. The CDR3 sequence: CSVTPSPGQGIYEQYF. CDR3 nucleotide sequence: TGCAGCGTTACGCCCTCGCCAGGACAAGGGATATACGAGCAGTACTTC.

The CDR3, as DNA: TGTGCTAGTGCCCCGGGGACAGAGTGGCGTCAAGAGACCCAGTACTTC. Protein: CASAPGTEWRQETQYF. The V gene is TRBV12-5, the J gene TRBJ2-5, with TRBD1 matching 7 bases. This CDR3 is built from 16 residues. Germline CDR1 and CDR2: LGHNT and FRNRAP. V gave up 7 bases and J gave up 2 bases; unmatched junction bases: 13.

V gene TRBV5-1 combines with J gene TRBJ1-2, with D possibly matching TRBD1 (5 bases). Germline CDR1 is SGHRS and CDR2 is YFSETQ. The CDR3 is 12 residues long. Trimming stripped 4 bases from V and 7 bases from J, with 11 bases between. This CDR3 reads CASSEAGLGYTF. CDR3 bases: TGCGCCAGCAGCGAGGCAGGGCTTGGCTACACCTTC.